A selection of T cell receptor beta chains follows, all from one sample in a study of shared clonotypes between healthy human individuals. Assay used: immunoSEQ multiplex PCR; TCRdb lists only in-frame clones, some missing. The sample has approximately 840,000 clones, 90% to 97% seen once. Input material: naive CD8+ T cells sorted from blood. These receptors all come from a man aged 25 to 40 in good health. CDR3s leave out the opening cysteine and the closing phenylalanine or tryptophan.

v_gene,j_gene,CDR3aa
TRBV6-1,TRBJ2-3,ASRAGWTDTQY
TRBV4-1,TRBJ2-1,ASSRSYNEQF
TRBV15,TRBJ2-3,ATSNVRDTQY
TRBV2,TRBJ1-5,ASSEGSYSNQPQH
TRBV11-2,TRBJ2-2,ASSLWRGRVEGELF
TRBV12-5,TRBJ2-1,ASGSAGTDYNEQF
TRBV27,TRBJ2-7,ASNRLAGGHYEQY
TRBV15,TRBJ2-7,ATSTRDGFYEQY
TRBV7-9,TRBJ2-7,ASSLRVAGVFYEQY
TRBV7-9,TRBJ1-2,ASSETGTGGNYGYT
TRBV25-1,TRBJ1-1,ASSEGGVSMNTEAF
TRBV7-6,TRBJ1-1,ASSPTGFEAF
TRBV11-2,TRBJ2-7,ASNLRIGGRGKEKQY
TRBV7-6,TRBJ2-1,ASSLARTSGRVPRSYNEQF
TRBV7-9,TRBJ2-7,ASSDGTSGSYEQY
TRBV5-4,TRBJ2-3,ASSLAGTRGGTDTQY
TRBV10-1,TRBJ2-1,ASSETIHEQF
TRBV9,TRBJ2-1,ASSPLGLYNEQF
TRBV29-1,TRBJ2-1,SVLSAYEQF
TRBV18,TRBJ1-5,ASSPNPSRASQPQH
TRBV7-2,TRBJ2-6,ASSQQRAESLSGANVLT
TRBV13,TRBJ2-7,ASSQPGQGNHEQY
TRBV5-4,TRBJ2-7,ASSGIAGAREQY
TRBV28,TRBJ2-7,ASSHSYEQY
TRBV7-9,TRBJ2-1,ASSLARQSSYNEQF
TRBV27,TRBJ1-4,ASSSGGREKLF